What follows describes a single T cell receptor (beta chain). The junction does not match germline at one end; this may be a read error. The CDR3 sequence is 14 residues long. Germline CDR1 and CDR2: SGHVS and FQNEAQ. A modified ARM-PCR protocol with three rounds of nested PCR amplified TCRbeta. TCRdb used MiXCR to reprocess the multiplex PCR reads, holding one entry per CDR3 protein. The sample records about 76,000 distinct CDR3 sequences, about two thirds being singletons. RNA was extracted from bulk tissue without any cell sorting. This specimen comes from a study of tumor and adjacent non-tumor tissue in lung cancer. Study background: Around 4.5 million productive TCRbeta reads were obtained per sample on average.

The TCR was taken from a woman aged 70-85 years with non-small cell lung cancer. The sample taken for sequencing was lung tumor tissue. The V gene is TRBV7-8, the J gene TRBJ2-5; 9 nucleotides line up with TRBD2. CDR3 coding DNA: TGTGCCAGCAGCCTGACTAGCGGCAAAGCGACCCTGTACTTC. This encodes CASSLTSGKATLYF.